Listed below are T cell receptor beta chains from one sample, sequenced in a study of T cell changes during pregnancy in multiple sclerosis. Only in-frame clones appear in the TCRdb table, and some are missing; sequencing was by immunoSEQ multiplex PCR. The sample has some 120,000 clones, roughly 92% seen once. The sample in question was peripheral blood, obtained before pregnancy. These receptors were taken from a female donor with multiple sclerosis, enrolled in a pregnancy study. Each CDR3 is given with its conserved first and last residue. D genes are given only for firm matches. Clone size is stated in some rows and not others, as once, few, many or a class when expanded.

TRBJ1-2,NA,TRBD1,TRBV18,TGTGCCAGCTCACCAGAAGGGACAGACTATGGCTACACCTTC,CASSPEGTDYGYTF
TRBJ2-2,NA,TRBD2,TRBV25-1,TGTGCCAGCAGGGAGAATAGCGGGGGTGCCACCGGGGAGCTGTTTTTT,CASRENSGGATGELFF
TRBJ1-2,NA,TRBD1,TRBV19,TGTGCCAGTGGGACAGGCTCCCGTGGCTATGGCTACACCTTC,CASGTGSRGYGYTF
TRBJ2-7,NA,TRBD2,TRBV27,TGTGCCAGCAGTCAGCGGACTAGCGGGGACGAGCAGTACTTC,CASSQRTSGDEQYF
TRBJ1-4,NA,NA,TRBV2,TGTGCCAGCAGCGGACTTGGGAGGGAAAAACTGTTTTTT,CASSGLGREKLFF
TRBJ2-7,NA,TRBD1,TRBV19,TGTGCCAGTAGCGATCCCGGGGACAGGGGGTTCCACGAGCAGTACTTC,CASSDPGDRGFHEQYF
TRBJ1-4,NA,TRBD1,TRBV6-6,TGTGCCAGCAGTACACAGGGGGCCTCTAATGAAAAACTGTTTTTT,CASSTQGASNEKLFF
TRBJ2-7,NA,TRBD1,TRBV5-4,TGTGCCAGCAGCGTGGGACAGGGGGACAGCTACGAGCAGTACTTC,CASSVGQGDSYEQYF
TRBJ2-3,NA,NA,TRBV19,TGTGCCAGTAGTAAAAAGGGGGGGCCAGATACGCAGTATTTT,CASSKKGGPDTQYF
TRBJ2-6,few,TRBD1,TRBV19,TGTGCCAGTAGTATAAGGGACAGCTCTGGGGCCAACGTCCTGACTTTC,CASSIRDSSGANVLTF
TRBJ2-5,once,TRBD2,TRBV6-5,TGTGCCAGCAGTTACTCTGTCGGGACTAGCGGGACCCAGTACTTC,CASSYSVGTSGTQYF
TRBJ1-1,NA,NA,TRBV30,TGTGCCTGTCTGGCGGGGGTGAACACTGAAGCTTTCTTT,CACLAGVNTEAFF
TRBJ2-2,NA,NA,TRBV7-9,TGTGCCAGCAGCTTAGCGGGGGACTGGTTTAACACCGGGGAGCTGTTTTTT,CASSLAGDWFNTGELFF
TRBJ1-1,NA,TRBD1,TRBV7-9,TGTGCCAGCAGCTTATCCGACAGGGGAAATACTGAAGCTTTCTTT,CASSLSDRGNTEAFF
TRBJ1-3,once,TRBD1,TRBV11-2,TGTGCCAGCAGCTTATTACCGGGACAGAGCTCTGGAAACACCATATATTTT,CASSLLPGQSSGNTIYF
TRBJ2-7,NA,TRBD1,TRBV11-2,TGTGCCAGCAGCGAGCACCGAAGTCCAGGGGGATCCTACGAGCAGTACTTC,CASSEHRSPGGSYEQYF
TRBJ1-2,NA,TRBD1,TRBV4-1,TGCGCCAGCAGCCATGGTTCCCGGGACAGGTCCTATGGCTACACCTTC,CASSHGSRDRSYGYTF
TRBJ2-1,NA,NA,TRBV5-5,TGTGCCAGCAGCTTGAGGCTAGCGCCTAGCAATGAGCAGTTCTTC,CASSLRLAPSNEQFF
TRBJ2-1,once,NA,TRBV7-9,TGTGCCAGCAGCCCTATCGTAACAGGGTCTCACAATGAGCAGTTCTTC,CASSPIVTGSHNEQFF
TRBJ2-7,NA,TRBD1,TRBV11-1,TGTGCCAGCAGCTTAACAGCCGGGACAGGGGTCCACGAGCAGTACTTC,CASSLTAGTGVHEQYF
TRBJ2-5,NA,TRBD1,TRBV5-4,TGTGCCAGCAGCTCGGACAGGGGGGAGACCCAGTACTTC,CASSSDRGETQYF
TRBJ2-5,NA,TRBD2,TRBV5-1,TGCGCCAGCGTCGGACTAGCGGGAGTAGAGACCCAGTACTTC,CASVGLAGVETQYF
TRBJ2-1,NA,TRBD2,TRBV5-1,TGCGCCAGCAGCTTCGTGACTAGCGGGTTTGCCTATGAGCAGTTCTTC,CASSFVTSGFAYEQFF
TRBJ1-4,NA,NA,TRBV7-5,TGTGTCAGAAGCTTGACGTTGCAGCACAGCCCAAATGAAAAACTGTTTTTT,CVRSLTLQHSPNEKLFF
TRBJ1-4,once,TRBD1,TRBV4-1,TGCGCCAGCAGCCAAGAGGCCCAGGGACAGGGATACGAAAAACTGTTTTTT,CASSQEAQGQGYEKLFF
TRBJ2-7,NA,TRBD2,TRBV5-4,TGTGCCAGCAGTATAGCGGGAGGTTCTGGCGAGCAGTACTTC,CASSIAGGSGEQYF
TRBJ1-2,once,NA,TRBV27,TGTGCCAGCGGGCTCCTGCGGTCAGCGGCTAACTATGGCTACACCTTC,CASGLLRSAANYGYTF
TRBJ2-7,NA,TRBD2,TRBV6-5,TGTGCCAGCAGTTATGAGTTGGGGGGGGAGCAGTACTTC,CASSYELGGEQYF